This TCR beta chain was observed in a study of blood T cell repertoires in COVID-19. V gave up 2 bases and J gave up 7 bases, with 18 bases separating them. The length of the CDR3 is 16 residues. CDR1 is KGHSH, CDR2 LQKENI, per germline. In the study's own analysis: Cell counts per sample came from amplifying reference gene primers. Produced via immunoSEQ multiplex PCR; TCRdb's table is partial and in-frame only. The V and J calls and the clone size are those of that table, but D and trimming were determined from the DNA. The sample holds 300,000 to 350,000 clones, around 90% seen once. In terms of age and location, participants ranged from about 18 to 95 years and lived in approximately 24 US areas.

This TCR was sampled from a woman aged 18-29 years with acute COVID-19. The sequenced material came from PBMCs or T cells enriched from blood (not recorded which). The chain is built from TRBV18 and TRBJ1-3; a weak D match, TRBD1 (6 bases). The CDR3 here is CASSPLAGDMGNTIYF. DNA of the CDR3: TGTGCCAGCTCACCATTGGCAGGGGATATGGGGAACACCATATATTTT.